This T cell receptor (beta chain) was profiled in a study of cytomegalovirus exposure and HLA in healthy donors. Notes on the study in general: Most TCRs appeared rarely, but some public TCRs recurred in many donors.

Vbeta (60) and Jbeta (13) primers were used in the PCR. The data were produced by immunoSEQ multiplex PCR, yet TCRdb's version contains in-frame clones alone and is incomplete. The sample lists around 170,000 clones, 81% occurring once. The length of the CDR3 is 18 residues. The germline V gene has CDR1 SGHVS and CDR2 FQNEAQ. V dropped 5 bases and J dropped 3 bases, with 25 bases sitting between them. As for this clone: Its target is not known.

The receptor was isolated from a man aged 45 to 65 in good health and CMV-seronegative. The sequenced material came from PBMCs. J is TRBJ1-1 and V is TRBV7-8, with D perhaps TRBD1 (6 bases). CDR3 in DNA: TGTGCCAGCAGCCCAATCCTAAATAGGGCGACAGGCGACACTGAAGCTTTCTTT. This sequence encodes CASSPILNRATGDTEAFF. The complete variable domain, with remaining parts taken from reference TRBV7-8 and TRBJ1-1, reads GAGVSQSPRYKVAKRGQDVALRCDPISGHVSLFWYQQALGQGPEFLTYFQNEAQLDKSGLPSDRFFAERPEGSVSTLKIQRTQQEDSAVYLCASSPILNRATGDTEAFFGQGTRLTVV.